What follows is one TCR beta chain and its context. Its antigen is not identified. Only in-frame clones appear in the TCRdb table, and some are missing; sequencing was by immunoSEQ multiplex PCR. Altogether 150,000 or so clones are present, roughly 80% being singletons, with the ten largest covering around 9.6%. This sample stems from a study of cytomegalovirus exposure and HLA in healthy donors. Study-wide context: Later analysis reported that the approximately 110 validation repertoires shared the platform of the 650 to 700 first-cohort repertoires. Findings and limits, study-wide: Rare TCR sequences dominated, though some public TCRs recurred in many donors. Cytomegalovirus status was reportedly diagnosed by the classifier with high specificity and sensitivity.

The J segment lost 4 bases and the V segment lost 4 bases, leaving 6 bases of the junction unmatched. Germline CDR1 and CDR2: MNHNS and SASEGT. The CDR3 extends over 14 amino acids. Separate from the approximately 720-subject first cohort, the approximately 120-subject validation cohort was the one that the donors belonged to. The sample was PBMCs. This chain joins TRBV6-1 and TRBJ2-5, with 7 bases that match TRBD1. The TCR originated in a man younger than 45 in good health and CMV-seropositive. This CDR3 is CASSVLQGRETQYF. The DNA of the CDR3 is TGTGCCAGCAGTGTCCTACAGGGGAGAGAGACCCAGTACTTC.